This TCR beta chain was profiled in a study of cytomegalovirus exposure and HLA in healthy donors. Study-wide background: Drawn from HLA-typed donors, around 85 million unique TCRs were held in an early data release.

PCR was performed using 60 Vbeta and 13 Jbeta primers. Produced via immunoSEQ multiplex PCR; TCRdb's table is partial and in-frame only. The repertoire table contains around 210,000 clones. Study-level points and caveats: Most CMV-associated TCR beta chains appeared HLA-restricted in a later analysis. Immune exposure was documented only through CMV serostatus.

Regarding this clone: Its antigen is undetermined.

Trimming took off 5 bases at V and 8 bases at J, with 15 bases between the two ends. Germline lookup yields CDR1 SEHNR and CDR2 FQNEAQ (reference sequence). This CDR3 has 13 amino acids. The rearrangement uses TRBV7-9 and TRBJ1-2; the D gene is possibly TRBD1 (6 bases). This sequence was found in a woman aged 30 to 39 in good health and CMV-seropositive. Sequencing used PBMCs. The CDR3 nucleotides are TGTGCCAGCAGCACGGACAGACTTCTGGGCTACACCTTC. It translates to CASSTDRLLGYTF.